The rows below give T cell receptor beta chains drawn from one sample of a study of OX40 agonist ivuxolimab in advanced cancers. Clones were read by immunoSEQ multiplex PCR, and TCRdb kept only the in-frame ones, dropping some. The table has 100,000 or so clones, approximately 90% seen once. Source: CD4+ or CD8+ T cells sorted from blood, taken in a trial of the OX40 agonist ivuxolimab. These receptors all stem from an adult with an advanced solid tumor such as melanoma, head and neck, liver or kidney cancer. Both conserved end residues are part of each CDR3. A D gene is named only where the DNA matches it firmly. Size values are once, few and many counts, or a class for expanded clones, and some rows have none.

.,TRBV30,TRBJ1-1,.,TGTGCCTGGAGTGCGGGAGTGACATCCTTCTTGGGGGTTAACACTGAAGCTTTCTTT,CAWSAGVTSFLGVNTEAFF
few,TRBV6-1,TRBJ2-7,TRBD2,TGTGCCAGCAGTGGGCAACTAGCGGGAACGGGGCAGTACTTC,CASSGQLAGTGQYF
few,TRBV6-1,TRBJ2-5,TRBD2,TGTGCCAGCAGTGAACTCCAGCGGGGGGGCAGAGAGACCCAGTACTTC,CASSELQRGGRETQYF
.,TRBV29-1,TRBJ1-3,.,TGCAGCGGAGGGGAAAGAGGAAACACCATATATTTT,CSGGERGNTIYF
few,TRBV18,TRBJ1-2,.,TGTGCCAGCTCACCAGACTCGGAATATGGCTACACCTTC,CASSPDSEYGYTF
.,TRBV6-6,TRBJ2-3,TRBD2,TGTGCCAGCAGGCAGACTAGCGGGGGGGCAGCAGATACGCAGTATTTT,CASRQTSGGAADTQYF
.,TRBV18,TRBJ2-5,.,TGTGCCAGCTCACGAGACCCCCGCAGGCCGAGTGGGGAGACCCAGTACTTC,CASSRDPRRPSGETQYF
once,TRBV15,TRBJ2-3,TRBD2,TGTGCCACCAGCAGAGATCTGGCGGGAGGGGCAAGGATCACAGATACGCAGTATTTT,CATSRDLAGGARITDTQYF
.,TRBV19,TRBJ1-5,.,TGTGCCAGTAGTATAGATCGTAGGGGCAGATACAATCAGCCCCAGCATTTT,CASSIDRRGRYNQPQHF
once,TRBV6-4,TRBJ2-1,TRBD2,TGTGCCAGCAGTATAGCGGGAGTAGGATGGAATGAGCAGTTCTTC,CASSIAGVGWNEQFF
.,TRBV27,TRBJ2-2,.,TGTGCCAGCCAACTGAAGAACACCGGGGAGCTGTTTTTT,CASQLKNTGELFF
once,TRBV28,TRBJ2-3,TRBD2,TGTGCCAGCAGTCCACCGGGACTAGCGGGAGTCCGTTGGAACACAGATACGCAGTATTTT,CASSPPGLAGVRWNTDTQYF
.,TRBV5-1,TRBJ1-2,.,TGCGCCAGCAGCCCGGGGGGGGATCCGGTCTATGGCTACACCTTC,CASSPGGDPVYGYTF
.,TRBV19,TRBJ2-2,.,TGTGCCAGTACCCTGCCCCACTTAAGCGGGGAGCTGTTTTTT,CASTLPHLSGELFF
.,TRBV6-6,TRBJ2-1,TRBD2,TGTGCCAGCAGTCCACAGACTAGCGGGAGGTTGAATGAGCAGTTCTTC,CASSPQTSGRLNEQFF
.,TRBV28,TRBJ1-2,.,TGTGCCAGCGAGTCAGGTCGGCCTAACTATGGCTACACCTTC,CASESGRPNYGYTF